Below, one T cell receptor (beta chain) is given with its context. This specimen belongs to a study of blood T cell repertoires in COVID-19. Study context: Acute and convalescent COVID-19 specimens originated in the United States, Italy and Spain.

Study processing details: By means of reference gene primer amplification, nucleated cell counts were estimated. The protocol was immunoSEQ multiplex PCR, while the TCRdb copy is restricted to in-frame clones and leaves out a portion. That table furnishes V, J and clone size, whereas the DNA furnished D and trimming. The sample has 50,000 to 70,000 clones, about 80% seen once. The sequenced sample was peripheral blood. The receptor comes from a man aged 50 or older with active or convalescent COVID-19.

CDR3 nucleotide sequence: TGTGCCAGCAGCTTAGGGTTAGCGGTGGTGGAGACCCAGTACTTC. Amino acids: CASSLGLAVVETQYF. The chain has TRBV7-7 and TRBJ2-5; TRBD2 is a possible D gene (6 bases). Looked up from germline, CDR1 is SSHAT and CDR2 is FNYEAQ (reference sequence). V was trimmed by 1 base and J by 5 bases, leaving 14 bases between them. The CDR3 loop spans 15 amino acids. The variable domain in full, completed from reference TRBV7-7 and TRBJ2-5, reads GAGVSQSPRYKVTKRGQDVTLRCDPISSHATLYWYQQALGQGPEFLTYFNYEAQPDKSGLPSDRFSAERPEGSISTLTIQRTEQRDSAMYRCASSLGLAVVETQYFGPGTRLLVL.